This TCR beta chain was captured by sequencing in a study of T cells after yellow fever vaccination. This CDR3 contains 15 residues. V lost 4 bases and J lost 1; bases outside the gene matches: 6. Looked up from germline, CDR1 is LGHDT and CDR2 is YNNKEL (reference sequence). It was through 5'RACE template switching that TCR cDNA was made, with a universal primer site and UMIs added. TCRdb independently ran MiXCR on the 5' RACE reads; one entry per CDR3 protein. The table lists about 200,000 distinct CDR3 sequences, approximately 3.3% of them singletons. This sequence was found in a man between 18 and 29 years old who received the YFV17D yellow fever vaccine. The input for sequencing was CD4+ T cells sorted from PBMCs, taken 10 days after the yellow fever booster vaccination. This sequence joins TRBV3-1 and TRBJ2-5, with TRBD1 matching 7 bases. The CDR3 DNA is TGTGCCAGCAGCCCGAGGGACAGCGGCCAAGAGACCCAGTACTTC. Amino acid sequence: CASSPRDSGQETQYF.